This T cell receptor (beta chain) was captured by sequencing in a study of shared clonotypes between healthy human individuals. General observations from the study: Shared clonotypes: roughly 4.7% naive CD4, roughly 3.5% naive CD8, over 2% memory CD4, roughly 0.4% memory CD8.

The study drew all its donors from Caucasian adults living in Nashville, Tennessee. Notes on this clone: The antigen is undetermined.

Trimming took off 7 bases at V and 2 bases at J, with 9 bases between the two ends. There are 11 residues in the CDR3. Germline CDR1 and CDR2: DFQATT and SNEGSKA (reference sequence). Data came from immunoSEQ multiplex PCR; TCRdb stores just in-frame clones and leaves some out. The table includes under 850,000 clones, just under 75% detected once. The sample comprised memory CD4+ T cells sorted from blood. Specified subset: CD45RA-negative fraction. This clonotype was sampled from a woman in her twenties or thirties in good health. The chain links TRBV20-1 to TRBJ2-7, with D tentatively TRBD1 (6 bases). The CDR3 DNA follows: TGCAGTGTCCAGGGGACCTACGAGCAGTACTTC. It encodes CSVQGTYEQYF.